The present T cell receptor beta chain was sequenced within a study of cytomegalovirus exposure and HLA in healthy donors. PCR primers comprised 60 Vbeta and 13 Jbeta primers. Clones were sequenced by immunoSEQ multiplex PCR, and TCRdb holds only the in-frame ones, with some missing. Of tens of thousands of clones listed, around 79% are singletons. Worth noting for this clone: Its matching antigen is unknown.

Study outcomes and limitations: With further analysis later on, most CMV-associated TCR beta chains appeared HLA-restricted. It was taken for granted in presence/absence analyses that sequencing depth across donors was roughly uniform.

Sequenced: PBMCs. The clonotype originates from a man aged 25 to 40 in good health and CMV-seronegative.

CDR3 bases: TGCGCCAGCAGCTTGGGGCCCGAGGGAGAATTGATTGAGACCCAGTACTTC. Translated: CASSLGPEGELIETQYF. This chain connects TRBV5-1 to TRBJ2-5, with D maybe TRBD2 (5 bases). There are 17 residues in the CDR3. Germline-derived CDR1 and CDR2 are SGHRS and YFSETQ. V was pared by 0 bases and J by 5 bases, with 20 bases between.